This TCR beta chain was documented in a study of T-cell reconstitution after alpha-beta-depleted transplantation in children. CDR1 and CDR2 (germline): SEHNR, FQNEAQ (reference sequence). The CDR3 consists of 14 residues. V was trimmed by 4 bases and J by 6 bases, leaving 13 bases between them. As it was prepared, the TCRbeta library received unique molecular identifiers. Via MiXCR, TCRdb re-called the PCR reads, giving one row per CDR3 protein. The table lists some 590,000 distinct CDR3 sequences, roughly a tenth of them singletons, with about 4.3% in the top ten. The sequence was collected from a human donor who donated a stem cell graft to a child with acute myeloid leukemia. Specimen: PBMCs from the stem cell graft donor, collected from the stem cell graft. The chain links TRBV7-9 to TRBJ2-4; weak D call: TRBD2 (7 bases). The CDR3 loop is CASSWGLAVNIQYF. DNA of the CDR3: TGTGCCAGCAGCTGGGGGCTAGCGGTAAACATTCAGTACTTC.